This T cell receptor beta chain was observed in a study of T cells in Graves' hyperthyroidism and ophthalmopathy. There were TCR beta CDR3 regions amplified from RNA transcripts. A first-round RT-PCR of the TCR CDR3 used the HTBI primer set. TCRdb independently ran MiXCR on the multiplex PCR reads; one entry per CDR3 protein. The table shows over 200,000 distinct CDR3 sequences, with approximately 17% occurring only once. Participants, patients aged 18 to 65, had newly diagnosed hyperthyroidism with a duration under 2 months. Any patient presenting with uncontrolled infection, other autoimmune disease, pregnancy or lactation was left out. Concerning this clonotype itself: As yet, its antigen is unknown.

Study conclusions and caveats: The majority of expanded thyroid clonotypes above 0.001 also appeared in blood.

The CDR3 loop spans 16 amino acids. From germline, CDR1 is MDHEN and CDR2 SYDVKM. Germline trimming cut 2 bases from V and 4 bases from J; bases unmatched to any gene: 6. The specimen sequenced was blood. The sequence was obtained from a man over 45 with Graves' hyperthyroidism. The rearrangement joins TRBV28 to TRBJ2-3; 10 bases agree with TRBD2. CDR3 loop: CASSLRASGSPDTQYF. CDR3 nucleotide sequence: TGTGCCAGCAGTTTAAGGGCTAGCGGGAGCCCAGATACGCAGTATTTT.